Following are 14 T cell receptor beta chains from one sample sequenced in a study of blood T cell repertoires in COVID-19. TCRdb keeps only in-frame clones here, not all; method: immunoSEQ multiplex PCR. The sample holds approximately 190,000 clones, around nine tenths seen once. Sequenced: peripheral blood. Receptors originate from a woman in her 40s who had recovered from COVID-19.

The chain links TRBV2 to TRBJ2-6, with D possibly being TRBD1 (6 bases). Trimming removed 11 bases at V and 2 bases at J, with 22 bases between. Germline V gives CDR1 SNHLY, CDR2 FYNNEI. This CDR3 region has 17 residues. CDR3 protein: CASTSFSHRAGANVLTF. The CDR3 coding sequence is TGTGCCTCTACCAGCTTTTCCCACAGGGCTGGGGCCAACGTCCTGACTTTC.

This chain links TRBV7-2 with TRBJ2-7; TRBD2 aligns across 8 bases. V lost 3 bases and J lost 7; bases outside the gene matches: 17. The V gene's germline CDR1 is SGHTA and CDR2 FQGNSA. This CDR3 has 17 residues. Here the CDR3 reads CASSFPSGSSGPGEQYF. CDR3 DNA: TGTGCCAGCAGCTTCCCCAGCGGGAGTAGCGGTCCGGGGGAGCAGTACTTC. Filled out from reference TRBV7-2 and TRBJ2-7, the complete variable domain reads GAGVSQSPSNKVTEKGKDVELRCDPISGHTALYWYRQSLGQGLEFLIYFQGNSAPDKSGLPSDRFSAERTGGSVSTLTIQRTQQEDSAVYLCASSFPSGSSGPGEQYFGPGTRLTVT.

This chain links TRBV5-1 with TRBJ1-6; 11 positions match TRBD1. Trimming at V came to 1 base and at J to 10 bases, leaving 4 bases not matched to a gene. The CDR3 is 15 amino acids. CDR1 SGHRS and CDR2 YFSETQ come from the germline V gene. For the CDR3, the DNA is TGCGCCAGCAGCTTGACCGGGACAGGGGGGTCACCCCTCCACTTT. Its protein product is CASSLTGTGGSPLHF. The whole variable domain, remainder taken from reference TRBV5-1 and TRBJ1-6, is KAGVTQTPRYLIKTRGQQVTLSCSPISGHRSVSWYQQTPGQGLQFLFEYFSETQRNKGNFPGRFSGRQFSNSRSEMNVSTLELGDSALYLCASSLTGTGGSPLHFGNGTRLTVT.

This chain connects TRBV7-9 to TRBJ1-2; TRBD1 matches 8 bases. The CDR3 consists of 14 residues. Losses at the gene ends were 5 bases for V and 5 bases for J; bases not matched to a gene: 7. Germline assignment: CDR1 SEHNR and CDR2 FQNEAQ (reference sequence). The CDR3 is CASSPADRVYGYTF. The CDR3 coding sequence is TGTGCCAGCAGCCCAGCGGACAGGGTTTATGGCTACACCTTC.

This chain connects TRBV18 to TRBJ1-2; 7 bases are shared with TRBD1. Unmatched junction bases numbered 3, after V lost 5 bases and J lost 3 bases. This CDR3 is 13 amino acids long. Germline assignment: CDR1 KGHSH and CDR2 LQKENI. CDR3 in DNA: TGTGCCAGCTCAGATGACAGGGACTATGGCTACACCTTC. Residues: CASSDDRDYGYTF.

The chain uses TRBV6-5 and TRBJ2-7, with D uncertain. CDR1 MNHEY and CDR2 SVGAGI come from the germline V gene. The CDR3 is made up of 12 amino acids. V was shortened by 4 bases and J by 6 bases, with 10 bases between the two germline ends. This CDR3 is CASSFIRSEQYF. CDR3 sequence (DNA): TGTGCCAGCAGTTTCATAAGGAGCGAGCAGTACTTC.

The CDR3 protein is CASKWGTSGSYEQYF. In DNA, the CDR3 is TGTGCCAGCAAATGGGGGACTAGCGGCTCCTACGAGCAGTACTTC. The rearrangement links TRBV27 to TRBJ2-7, with TRBD2 identical over 11 bases. Per germline, CDR1 MNHEY and CDR2 SMNVEV (reference sequence). The CDR3 runs 15 residues. The J segment lost 0 bases and the V segment lost 7 bases, leaving 5 bases of the junction unmatched.

The chain links TRBV6-5 to TRBJ1-2, with D possibly TRBD1 on 6 matching bases. The CDR3 is 14 amino acids. The ends were cut back, 4 bases at V and 8 bases at J, with 17 bases in the middle. Germline assignment: CDR1 MNHEY and CDR2 SVGAGI. The CDR3 sequence is CASSFGGGGNGYTF. In nucleotides, the CDR3 is TGTGCCAGCAGTTTCGGGGGGGGCGGGAACGGCTACACCTTC.

The sample holds a few counts of this clone. The chain has TRBV11-3 and TRBJ2-2, with D possibly matching TRBD1 (6 bases). V lost 3 bases and J lost 13, with 12 bases in between. The germline V gene encodes CDR1 SGHNT and CDR2 YENEEA. This CDR3 contains 12 residues. The CDR3 loop reads CASSLSTGGLFF. CDR3 nucleotides: TGTGCCAGCAGCTTGTCGACAGGCGGGCTGTTTTTT.

This chain links TRBV7-9 with TRBJ2-5; 8 bases agree with TRBD2. V shed 6 bases and J 2 bases; nucleotides not matched to a gene: 8. The V gene's germline CDR1 is SEHNR and CDR2 FQNEAQ (reference sequence). The CDR3 runs 15 residues. The CDR3 region is CASRGFSGEQETQYF. In DNA form, the CDR3 reads TGTGCCAGCAGGGGCTTTAGCGGGGAGCAAGAGACCCAGTACTTC.

This clone was detected a few times. The J gene is TRBJ1-4, the V gene TRBV4-1, with D perhaps TRBD1 (5 bases). V was shortened by 4 bases and J by 8 bases, with 5 bases between the two germline ends. From germline, CDR1 is MGHRA and CDR2 YSYEKL. CDR3 length equals 11 residues. The DNA of the CDR3 is TGCGCCAGCAGCCCAGGGGAAAAACTGTTTTTT. Encoded protein: CASSPGEKLFF.

The rearrangement joins TRBV6-4 to TRBJ1-2; no firm D call. V lost 7 bases, J lost 5 bases, and 8 bases lay in between. The germline V gene encodes CDR1 MRHNA and CDR2 SNTAGT. This CDR3 region has 11 residues. The CDR3 DNA sequence: TGTGCCAGCAATGGCGGATATGGCTACACCTTC. Protein: CASNGGYGYTF.

The chain joins TRBV9 to TRBJ2-1; tentatively, D is TRBD2 (5 bases). The germline gives CDR1 SGDLS, CDR2 YYNGEE. Trimming took 0 bases from V and 6 from J, leaving 10 bases between them. This CDR3 spans 14 amino acids. The CDR3 loop reads CASSVEGLSNEQFF. The CDR3 coding sequence is TGTGCCAGCAGCGTAGAAGGACTTTCCAATGAGCAGTTCTTC.

CDR3 DNA: TGCGCCAGCAGCTTGGCTCCTAGCGGGAGCACAGATACGCAGTATTTT. Amino acid sequence: CASSLAPSGSTDTQYF. The chain combines TRBV5-1 with TRBJ2-3; 8 bases align to TRBD2. With V trimmed by 0 bases and J by 0 bases, 3 bases remained unmatched. This CDR3 comprises 16 residues. Germline V gene sequence: CDR1 SGHRS, CDR2 YFSETQ.